The entry below describes one TCR beta chain. The TCRbeta library was prepared with unique molecular identifiers. TCRdb redid the calling of the PCR reads with MiXCR, one entry per CDR3 protein. Altogether about 210,000 distinct CDR3 sequences are present, approximately 17% being singletons, with the ten largest covering roughly two fifths. This record comes from a study of T-cell reconstitution after alpha-beta-depleted transplantation in children. V lost 0 bases, J lost 0 bases, and 6 bases lay in between. CDR3 size: 14 residues. The germline gives CDR1 LGHNA, CDR2 YSLEER. This sequence originates from a male patient aged 2-10 years who had a stem cell transplant for acute lymphoblastic leukemia, so the T cells may come from the graft donor. The sample consisted of PBMCs, mostly from graft donor cells, taken 360 days after TCRalphabeta/CD19-depleted stem cell transplant. The V call is TRBV4-3, the J call TRBJ2-7; D not resolved. The DNA of the CDR3 is TGCGCCAGCAGCCAAGATAGTCGCTCCTACGAGCAGTACTTC. It yields the protein CASSQDSRSYEQYF.